Included here is one T cell receptor (beta chain) sequence, with context. The antigen is not known. Amplified regions were TCR beta CDR3 sequences from RNA transcripts. An initial round of RT-PCR targeting the TCR CDR3 relied on the HTBI primer set. TCRdb passed the multiplex PCR reads through MiXCR, listing each CDR3 protein once. The table lists over 650,000 distinct CDR3 sequences, about 45% of them singletons. The data belong to a study of T cells in Graves' hyperthyroidism and ophthalmopathy. Findings of the study overall: The model made its ophthalmopathy prediction, and onset followed a median approximately six months later. Peripheral blood also featured most of the thyroid clonotypes expanded above 0.001.

Researchers barred patients who had uncontrolled infection, other autoimmune disease, pregnancy or lactation. Diagnosing involved the use of clinical symptoms, serum thyroxine and TRAb, thyroid ultrasound and orbital computed tomography. This TCR was sampled from an adult man with Graves' disease, either hyperthyroidism or ophthalmopathy (not recorded which). The sample taken for sequencing was peripheral blood or thyroid tissue (not recorded which).

The CDR3 DNA is TGTGCCACCAGTGACCCCGGACAGGGAGGTTCACCCCTCCACTTT. Its translation is CATSDPGQGGSPLHF. This chain joins TRBV24-1 and TRBJ1-6; TRBD1 matches at 8 bases. Trimming cost V 4 bases and J 9 bases; bases outside gene matches: 7. From germline, CDR1 is KGHDR and CDR2 SFDVKD. The CDR3 loop spans 15 amino acids.